One sample yielded the 17 T cell receptor beta chains listed below, sequenced in a study of blood T cell repertoires in COVID-19. Sequenced by immunoSEQ multiplex PCR; TCRdb stores in-frame clones only, minus some. This table holds about 410,000 clones, roughly 91% found once. The sample taken for sequencing was PBMCs or T cells enriched from blood (not recorded which). These receptors all stem from a man aged 18 to 30 who had recovered from COVID-19.

J is TRBJ2-2 and V is TRBV7-6; D might be TRBD1 (5 bases). Germline V gene sequence: CDR1 SGHVS, CDR2 FNYEAQ. The length of the CDR3 is 16 residues. Trimming cost V 1 base and J 1 base, with 10 bases left between them. Here the CDR3 reads CASSLESTENTGELFF. The CDR3 DNA sequence: TGTGCCAGCAGCTTAGAGTCGACAGAGAACACCGGGGAGCTGTTTTTT.

This clone was seen only once. The rearrangement joins TRBV24-1 to TRBJ2-1; 7 nucleotides match TRBD2. This CDR3 is built from 13 residues. V lost 0 bases to trimming and J lost 13 bases; unmatched junction nucleotides: 5. CDR1 and CDR2 (germline): KGHDR, SFDVKD. The CDR3 DNA sequence: TGTGCCACCAGTGATTTGAAGTGGGACTATCAGTTCTTC. Amino acid sequence: CATSDLKWDYQFF.

This sequence joins TRBV12-3 or TRBV12-4 and TRBJ1-1; perhaps TRBD1 as D (6 bases). This CDR3 is built from 13 residues. With 6 bases removed from V and 0 bases from J, the gap between germline ends came to 8 bases. The CDR3 protein is CASRGTLNTEAFF. CDR3 nucleotide sequence: TGTGCCAGCAGGGGGACATTGAACACTGAAGCTTTCTTT.

The genes are TRBV19 and TRBJ1-4, with TRBD1 matching 11 bases. V lost 5 bases, J lost 4 bases, and 6 bases stayed unmatched. Germline V gene lookup returns CDR1 LNHDA and CDR2 SQIVND (reference sequence). The CDR3 sequence is 16 residues long. CDR3 protein: CASSPGQGASNEKLFF. CDR3 bases: TGTGCCAGTAGTCCAGGACAGGGGGCAAGTAATGAAAAACTGTTTTTT.

The V call is TRBV28, the J call TRBJ2-5, with TRBD2 matching over 11 bases. Unmatched junction bases numbered 7, after V lost 5 bases and J lost 5 bases. The CDR3 loop spans 15 amino acids. The germline V gene has CDR1 MDHEN and CDR2 SYDVKM. The CDR3 region is CASSPGSGRVETQYF. The CDR3 region has the DNA TGTGCCAGCAGTCCAGGTAGCGGGAGGGTCGAGACCCAGTACTTC.

This chain connects TRBV19 to TRBJ1-1; D ambiguous. Germline loops: CDR1 LNHDA, CDR2 SQIVND (reference sequence). V lost 3 bases and J lost 10, with 15 bases in between. This CDR3 comprises 13 residues. This CDR3 reads CASSMRHLGGAFF. The CDR3 DNA sequence: TGTGCCAGTAGTATGCGGCATCTGGGAGGAGCTTTCTTT.

This chain links TRBV28 with TRBJ1-1, with 8 nucleotides matching TRBD1. Trimming removed 6 bases from V and 6 bases from J; junction bases left unmatched: 9. The CDR3 is 14 residues long. Germline CDR1 reads MDHEN; CDR2 reads SYDVKM. In DNA, the CDR3 is TGTGCCAGCAGGGACAGGGCCGGGCGAGCTGAAGCTTTCTTT. Protein product: CASRDRAGRAEAFF.

The genes are TRBV5-1 and TRBJ1-2, with a weak D call TRBD1 (6 bases). The CDR3 contains 13 residues. Trimming removed 7 bases at V and 5 bases at J, with 15 bases between. CDR1 is SGHRS, CDR2 YFSETQ, per germline. CDR3 coding DNA: TGCGCCAGCGCCCCGGACAGTTCATATGGCTACACCTTC. Encoded protein: CASAPDSSYGYTF. Drawing the rest from reference TRBV5-1 and TRBJ1-2, the complete variable domain is KAGVTQTPRYLIKTRGQQVTLSCSPISGHRSVSWYQQTPGQGLQFLFEYFSETQRNKGNFPGRFSGRQFSNSRSEMNVSTLELGDSALYLCASAPDSSYGYTFGSGTRLTVV.

This rearrangement joins TRBV7-3 to TRBJ1-1; D is uncertain. CDR1 and CDR2 (germline): SGHTA, FQGTGA. With 6 bases removed from V and 5 bases from J, the gap between germline ends came to 13 bases. The CDR3 contains 13 residues. The CDR3 coding sequence is TGTGCCAGCAGGCAACACGGGGAGACTGAAGCTTTCTTT. It translates to CASRQHGETEAFF. Full variable domain (rest looked up from reference TRBV7-3 and TRBJ1-1): GAGVSQTPSNKVTEKGKYVELRCDPISGHTALYWYRQSLGQGPEFLIYFQGTGAADDSGLPNDRFFAVRPEGSVSTLKIQRTERGDSAVYLCASRQHGETEAFFGQGTRLTVV.

This chain joins TRBV28 and TRBJ2-3; 11 bases are shared with TRBD2. Germline assignment: CDR1 MDHEN and CDR2 SYDVKM. After removal of 2 bases from V and 7 bases from J, the junction contained 8 bases not matched to a gene. CDR3 size: 16 residues. CDR3 DNA sequence: TGTGCCAGCAGTTTACTGTCGGCTAGCGGGAGGAATACGCAGTATTTT. Protein product: CASSLLSASGRNTQYF.

The rearrangement links TRBV2 to TRBJ2-7; TRBD1 aligns across 8 bases. The CDR3 consists of 17 residues. CDR1 SNHLY and CDR2 FYNNEI come from the germline V gene. V gave up 2 bases and J gave up 3 bases; unmatched junction bases: 12. CDR3 in amino acids: CASSETLWTGKSYEQYF. CDR3 in DNA: TGTGCCAGCAGTGAAACCCTCTGGACAGGGAAGAGCTACGAGCAGTACTTC.

The chain uses TRBV24-1 and TRBJ1-2; 10 bases match TRBD1. The CDR3 extends over 13 amino acids. V was clipped by 6 bases and J by 7 bases; unmatched bases: 4. Germline assignment: CDR1 KGHDR and CDR2 SFDVKD. In DNA, the CDR3 is TGTGCCACCAGTCCGGGACAGGGGATTGGCTACACCTTC. As protein: CATSPGQGIGYTF.

This chain uses TRBV27 with TRBJ2-1; D ambiguous. Germline CDR1 and CDR2: MNHEY and SMNVEV (reference sequence). This CDR3 has 12 amino acids. Trimming took 6 bases from V and 10 from J, leaving 13 bases between them. The CDR3 region is CASSTGSGEQFF. The CDR3 DNA is TGTGCCAGCAGCACCGGGTCCGGCGAGCAGTTCTTC.

This rearrangement joins TRBV21-1 to TRBJ2-1; TRBD2 reflects the table's D call only, with no check against the DNA. TRBV21-1 corresponds to a pseudogene. This CDR3 contains 15 residues. The CDR3 sequence: CASSIGTGGIDEQFF. The CDR3, as DNA: TGTGCCAGCAGCATCGGAACGGGGGGGATTGATGAGCAGTTCTTC.

The chain employs TRBV5-4 and TRBJ2-7, with a possible D match to TRBD1 (5 bases). Germline V gene sequence: CDR1 SGHNT, CDR2 YYREEE (reference sequence). V gave up 3 bases and J gave up 4 bases, with 17 bases separating them. This CDR3 contains 15 residues. The chain's CDR3 is CASSSGQRGRYEQYF. The CDR3 DNA follows: TGTGCCAGCAGCTCTGGACAAAGGGGCAGGTACGAGCAGTACTTC. The full variable domain, in which reference TRBV5-4 and TRBJ2-7 provide the parts outside the CDR3, is ETGVTQSPTHLIKTRGQQVTLRCSSQSGHNTVSWYQQALGQGPQFIFQYYREEENGRGNFPPRFSGLQFPNYSSELNVNALELDDSALYLCASSSGQRGRYEQYFGPGTRLTVT.

CDR3 coding DNA: TGTGCCAGCAGCTTCCCCGGGAGGTTTGCGCACAATGAGCAGTTCTTC. Protein: CASSFPGRFAHNEQFF. This sequence joins TRBV28 and TRBJ2-1; 7 nucleotides agree with TRBD2. Germline CDR1 and CDR2: MDHEN and SYDVKM. Trimming removed 6 bases from V and 5 bases from J; junction bases left unmatched: 13. This CDR3 has 16 amino acids. Full variable domain (remainder filled in from reference TRBV28 and TRBJ2-1): DVKVTQSSRYLVKRTGEKVFLECVQDMDHENMFWYRQDPGLGLRLIYFSYDVKMKEKGDIPEGYSVSREKKERFSLILESASTNQTSMYLCASSFPGRFAHNEQFFGPGTRLTVL.

This clone was seen a few times. The chain has TRBV29-1 and TRBJ2-2; D might be TRBD2 (6 bases). The germline gives CDR1 SQVTM, CDR2 ANQGSEA. V was trimmed by 7 bases and J by 6 bases, leaving 12 bases between them. The CDR3 has 12 amino acids. The CDR3 DNA reads as TGCAGCGCCGCGTGGGGGGCCGGGGAGCTGTTTTTT. Translating gives CSAAWGAGELFF.